Below are 6 T cell receptor beta chains sequenced from a single sample in a study of CD8 T cells in Susac syndrome. Reverse transcription of about 0.45 to 1 ug RNA was performed with random hexamers. TCRdb reanalysed the immunoSEQ multiplex PCR reads using MiXCR and keeps one entry per CDR3 protein. Of tens of thousands of distinct CDR3 sequences listed, approximately 96% are singletons. Sequencing was carried out using CD8+ T cells from PBMCs. The receptors stem from a human donor with Susac syndrome.

The chain carries TRBV27 and TRBJ1-1, with 8 bases matching TRBD1. This CDR3 contains 14 residues. The germline V gene encodes CDR1 MNHEY and CDR2 SMNVEV (reference sequence). With 3 bases clipped from V and 4 bases from J, the junction kept 4 bases outside the gene matches. As DNA, the CDR3 is TGTGCCAGCAGTTTTACAGGGGGAGGCACTGAAGCTTTCTTT. Translation: CASSFTGGGTEAFF.

The genes are TRBV11-3 and TRBJ2-7; weak D call: TRBD1 (6 bases). The germline V gene encodes CDR1 SGHNT and CDR2 YENEEA. V lost 2 bases and J 2 bases, leaving 13 bases between the germline ends. This CDR3 has 15 amino acids. The CDR3 sequence: CASSLRQGPAYEQYF. CDR3 nucleotide sequence: TGTGCCAGCAGCTTACGCCAGGGGCCCGCCTACGAGCAGTACTTC.

The rearrangement joins TRBV27 to TRBJ1-1, with a weak D call TRBD1 (5 bases). The CDR3 has 13 amino acids. Germline V gene sequence: CDR1 MNHEY, CDR2 SMNVEV (reference sequence). V dropped 5 bases and J dropped 3 bases, with 10 bases sitting between them. CDR3 sequence reads: CASSSTGDTEAFF. In nucleotides, the CDR3 is TGTGCCAGCAGTAGCACAGGAGACACTGAAGCTTTCTTT.

The chain employs TRBV4-3 and TRBJ2-7; the D gene is possibly TRBD2 (6 bases). The germline V gene encodes CDR1 LGHNA and CDR2 YSLEER. CDR3 length: 15 amino acids. V was clipped by 1 base and J by 2 bases, with 12 bases between them. CDR3 DNA: TGCGCCAGCAGCCAAGGCGCGGGGAAAGCCTACGAGCAGTACTTC. Protein: CASSQGAGKAYEQYF.

The rearrangement links TRBV24-1 to TRBJ2-3, with 10 bases lining up with TRBD2. The germline CDR1 and CDR2 sequences are KGHDR and SFDVKD. This CDR3 is built from 16 residues. The J segment lost 5 bases and the V segment lost 4 bases, leaving 8 bases of the junction unmatched. CDR3 sequence: CATSDPAGGDGDTQYF. Written as DNA, the CDR3 is TGTGCCACCAGTGACCCAGCGGGGGGGGACGGAGATACGCAGTATTTT.

This clonotype was seen more than once but under ten times. The rearrangement joins TRBV9 to TRBJ1-5; D is ambiguous. The CDR3 is 12 residues long. Trimming shortened V by 7 bases and J by 4 bases, and 9 bases separated the two germline ends. Germline V gene data show CDR1 as SGDLS and CDR2 as YYNGEE. CDR3 loop: CASSNSNQPQHF. The CDR3 DNA follows: TGTGCCAGCTCAAACTCGAATCAGCCCCAGCATTTT.